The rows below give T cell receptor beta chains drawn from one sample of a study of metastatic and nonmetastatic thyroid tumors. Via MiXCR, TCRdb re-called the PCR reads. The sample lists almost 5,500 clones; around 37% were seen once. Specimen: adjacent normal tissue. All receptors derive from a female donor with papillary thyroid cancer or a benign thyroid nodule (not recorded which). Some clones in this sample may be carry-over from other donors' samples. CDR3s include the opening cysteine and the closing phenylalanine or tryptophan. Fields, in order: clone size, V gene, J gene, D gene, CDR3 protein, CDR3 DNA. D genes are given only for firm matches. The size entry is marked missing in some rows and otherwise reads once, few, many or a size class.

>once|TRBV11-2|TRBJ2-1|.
CASSSPAGAETYNEQFF
TGTGCCAGCAGCTCCCCCGCGGGGGCGGAGACCTACAATGAGCAGTTCTTC
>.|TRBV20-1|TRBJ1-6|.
CSARELRTDYNSPLHF
TGCAGTGCTAGAGAGTTGAGGACAGATTATAATTCACCCCTCCACTTT
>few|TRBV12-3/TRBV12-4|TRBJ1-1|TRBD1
CVSSPTGVSVGGTEAFF
TGTGTCAGCAGTCCGACAGGGGTCTCGGTCGGTGGTACTGAAGCTTTCTTT
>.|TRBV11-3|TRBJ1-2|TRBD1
CASSPVGGTFFGYTF
TGTGCCAGCAGCCCAGTAGGGGGCACCTTCTTCGGCTACACCTTC
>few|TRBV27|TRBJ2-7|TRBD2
CASSLHGGLGEQYF
TGTGCCAGCAGTTTACACGGAGGACTAGGGGAGCAGTACTTC
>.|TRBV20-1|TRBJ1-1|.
CSARGHSMNTEAFF
TGCAGTGCTAGAGGGCACAGCATGAACACTGAAGCTTTCTTT
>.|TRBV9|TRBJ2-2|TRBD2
CASSESLAGGPGGELFF
TGTGCCAGCAGCGAATCACTAGCGGGGGGGCCCGGCGGGGAGCTGTTTTTT
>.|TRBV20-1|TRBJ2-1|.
CSARDLGGSYNEQFF
TGCAGTGCTAGAGATCTGGGGGGCTCCTACAATGAGCAGTTCTTC
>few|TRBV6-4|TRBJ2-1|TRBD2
CASRKVPSGRAHYNEQFF
TGTGCCAGCAGGAAGGTTCCTAGCGGGAGGGCCCACTACAATGAGCAGTTCTTC
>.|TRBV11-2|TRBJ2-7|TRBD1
CASSLDRGSDQYF
TGTGCCAGCAGCTTAGACAGGGGGTCCGACCAGTACTTC
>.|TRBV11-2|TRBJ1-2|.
CASSLDRGGYGYTF
TGTGCCAGCAGCTTAGACAGGGGAGGCTATGGCTACACCTTC
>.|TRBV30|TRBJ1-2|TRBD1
CAWRRTGHYGYTF
TGTGCCTGGAGGAGGACAGGTCACTATGGCTACACCTTC
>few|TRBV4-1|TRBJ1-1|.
CASRLEGTEAFF
TGCGCCAGCAGACTGGAAGGGACTGAAGCTTTCTTT
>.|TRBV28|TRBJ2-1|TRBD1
CASSLPGDSNEQFF
TGTGCCAGCAGTCTCCCCGGGGACAGCAATGAGCAGTTCTTC
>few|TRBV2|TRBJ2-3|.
CASLDRWGTDTQYF
TGTGCCAGTCTTGACAGGTGGGGGACAGATACGCAGTATTTT
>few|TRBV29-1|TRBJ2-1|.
CSVEFGDIQFF
TGCAGCGTTGAGTTTGGGGACATCCAGTTCTTC
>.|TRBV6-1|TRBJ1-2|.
CALGGEFYGYTF
TGTGCCTTGGGGGGAGAATTCTATGGCTACACCTTC
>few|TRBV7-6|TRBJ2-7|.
CASSSGLGGFYEQYF
TGTGCCAGCAGCTCAGGATTAGGCGGGTTCTACGAGCAGTACTTC
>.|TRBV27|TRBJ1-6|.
CASSLQGHNSPLHF
TGTGCCAGCAGCCTCCAGGGGCATAATTCACCCCTCCACTTT
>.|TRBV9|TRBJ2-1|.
CASNRQGRSYNEQFF
TGTGCCAGCAACCGACAAGGCCGCTCCTACAATGAGCAGTTCTTC
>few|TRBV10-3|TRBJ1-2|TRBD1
CAIRSRDSQIYYGYTF
TGTGCCATCAGGTCGAGGGACAGCCAGATCTACTATGGCTACACCTTC
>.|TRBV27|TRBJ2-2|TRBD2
CASSLFVSSSGGANTGELFF
TGTGCCAGCAGTTTATTCGTCAGTTCTAGCGGGGGAGCGAACACCGGGGAGCTGTTTTTT
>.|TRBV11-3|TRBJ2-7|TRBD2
CASSPRGQRDAYEQYF
TGTGCCAGCAGCCCCCGCGGGCAGCGGGACGCCTACGAGCAGTACTTC
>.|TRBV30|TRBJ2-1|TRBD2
CAWSLSGRLNEQFF
TGTGCCTGGAGTCTTAGCGGGAGACTGAATGAGCAGTTCTTC
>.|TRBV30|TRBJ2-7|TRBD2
CAWASGGHYEQYF
TGTGCCTGGGCTAGCGGGGGGCACTACGAGCAGTACTTC
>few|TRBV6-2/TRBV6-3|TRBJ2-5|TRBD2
CASSQGVLAGSQETQYF
TGTGCCAGCAGCCAGGGAGTTCTAGCGGGGTCCCAAGAGACCCAGTACTTC
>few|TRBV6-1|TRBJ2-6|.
CASRGAGANVLTF
TGTGCCAGCAGGGGGGCTGGGGCCAACGTCCTGACTTTC
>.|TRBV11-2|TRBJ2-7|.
CASSPETGTLHF
TGTGCCAGCAGCCCCGAGACAGGGACTCTCCACTTC
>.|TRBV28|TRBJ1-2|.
CASSLTLSGGYTF
TGTGCCAGCAGCCTCACCCTGTCTGGTGGCTACACCTTC
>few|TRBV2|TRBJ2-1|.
CASKGEAYNEQFF
TGTGCCAGCAAGGGGGAGGCCTACAATGAGCAGTTCTTC
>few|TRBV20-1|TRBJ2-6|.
CSARDSGSGANVLTF
TGCAGTGCTAGAGATTCCGGTTCTGGGGCCAACGTCCTGACTTTC
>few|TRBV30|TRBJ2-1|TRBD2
CAWNLLAGGYNEQFF
TGTGCCTGGAATCTCCTAGCGGGAGGATACAATGAGCAGTTCTTC
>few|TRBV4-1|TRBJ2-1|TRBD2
CASSQTSGGAAGNEQFF
TGCGCCAGCAGCCAGACTAGCGGGGGGGCGGCGGGCAATGAGCAGTTCTTC
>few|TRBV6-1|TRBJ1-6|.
CASSQDEMGGDSPLHF
TGTGCCAGCAGTCAAGACGAAATGGGGGGCGATTCACCCCTCCACTTT